This TCR beta chain was documented in a study of blood T cell repertoires in COVID-19. Study overall: The origin of the acute and convalescent COVID-19 samples was the United States, Italy and Spain.

Sequencing was performed with immunoSEQ multiplex PCR; in TCRdb, only in-frame clones are kept and a portion is missing. The data show around 250,000 clones, nearly 90% seen once. This clone occurred once. The CDR3 runs to 18 residues. Per germline, CDR1 MNHEY and CDR2 SMNVEV (reference sequence). V was pared by 5 bases and J by 2 bases, with 19 bases between. The source material was peripheral blood. The receptor was derived from a woman aged 40 to 50 who had recovered from COVID-19. J is TRBJ1-6 and V is TRBV27; D is possibly TRBD1 (6 bases). CDR3 in DNA: TGTGCCAGCAGTCCTTCCGGACAGAAACAACCCTATAATTCACCCCTCCACTTT. This sequence encodes CASSPSGQKQPYNSPLHF.